The 10 T cell receptor beta chains in this list originate from one sample, sequenced in a study of Ad26.COV2.S vaccination and SARS-CoV-2 variants. Sequencing was performed with immunoSEQ multiplex PCR; in TCRdb, only in-frame clones are kept and a portion is missing. Among nearly 400,000 clones listed, about 88% were seen once. Treatment indicated: 15 to 20 received Ad26.COV2.S at low or high dose, single or two shots; roughly five received placebo; per-sample allocation not given. After the first vaccine or placebo injection, samples were drawn on day 63. The specimen comprised peripheral blood, sampled in a trial of Ad26.COV2.S vaccine versus placebo. These receptors were taken from a person aged 18-65 years who received the Ad26.COV2.S COVID-19 vaccine or a placebo.

The genes are TRBV7-2 and TRBJ1-6; a weak D match, TRBD1 (6 bases). CDR1 is SGHTA, CDR2 FQGNSA, per germline. Trimming stripped 6 bases from V and 5 bases from J, with 17 bases between. This CDR3 region has 16 residues. The CDR3 region is CASSQNRVRNNSPLHF. The CDR3 DNA is TGTGCCAGCAGTCAGAACAGGGTGAGGAATAATTCACCCCTCCACTTT.

The chain employs TRBV28 and TRBJ2-6; possibly TRBD2 for D (5 bases). Germline CDR1 MDHEN, CDR2 SYDVKM. The V end lost 2 bases, the J end lost 2 bases, and 13 bases lay between the germline ends. The CDR3 sequence is 17 residues long. The CDR3, as DNA: TGTGCCAGCAGTTTACCCTCCCTGGGAGCTGGGGCCAACGTCCTGACTTTC. This gives the protein CASSLPSLGAGANVLTF.

This chain joins TRBV29-1 and TRBJ2-7; D is perhaps TRBD2 (5 bases). The V end was cut by 7 bases, the J end by 0 bases, with 10 bases between. The CDR3 has 12 amino acids. Germline assignment: CDR1 SQVTM and CDR2 ANQGSEA. CDR3 loop: CSGKGSSYEQYF. The CDR3 region has the DNA TGCAGCGGGAAAGGGAGCTCCTACGAGCAGTACTTC.

This chain connects TRBV6-5 to TRBJ2-5; unclear D gene. The ends were cut back, 2 bases at V and 4 bases at J, with 8 bases in the middle. Germline CDR1 reads MNHEY; CDR2 reads SVGAGI. The CDR3 extends over 13 amino acids. The CDR3 spells CASSYEGLETQYF. CDR3 nucleotide sequence: TGTGCCAGCAGTTACGAAGGCCTAGAGACCCAGTACTTC.

V usage is TRBV30 and J usage is TRBJ2-1; no reliable D call. Trimming took off 5 bases at V and 0 bases at J, with 11 bases between the two ends. The V gene's germline CDR1 is GTSNPN and CDR2 SVGIG (reference sequence). This CDR3 region has 14 residues. CDR3 region: CAWDNSYSYNEQFF. For the CDR3, the DNA is TGTGCCTGGGATAACAGCTACTCCTACAATGAGCAGTTCTTC.

V gene TRBV6-5 combines with J gene TRBJ1-2, with D tentatively TRBD1 (5 bases). CDR3 length: 14 amino acids. V lost 6 bases and J lost 8, with 19 bases in between. The germline V gene encodes CDR1 MNHEY and CDR2 SVGAGI. The CDR3: CASSPFAGSRGYTF. The CDR3 DNA is TGTGCCAGCAGCCCCTTCGCAGGGTCCAGGGGCTACACCTTC.

The rearrangement links TRBV6-1 to TRBJ1-2, with 9 bases lining up with TRBD1. J lost 4 bases, V lost 2 bases, and 8 bases had no gene match. Per the germline V gene, CDR1 is MNHNS and CDR2 is SASEGT. This CDR3 spans 16 amino acids. CDR3 coding DNA: TGTGCCAGCAGTGAATTCCGGGACAGGGCCCTCTATGGCTACACCTTC. It yields the protein CASSEFRDRALYGYTF.

The CDR3 is CASSSGLAGGLGELFF. CDR3 DNA: TGTGCCAGCAGCTCAGGACTAGCGGGAGGATTGGGGGAGCTGTTTTTT. V gene TRBV7-2 combines with J gene TRBJ2-2; TRBD2 matches at 14 bases. V gave up 4 bases and J gave up 8 bases; unmatched junction bases: 6. In germline, CDR1 is SGHTA, CDR2 FQGNSA. The CDR3 contains 16 residues.

The chain employs TRBV6-6 and TRBJ2-5; 9 bases map to TRBD2. The germline gives CDR1 MNHNY, CDR2 SVGAGI (reference sequence). Trimming removed 4 bases from V and 1 base from J; junction bases left unmatched: 4. This CDR3 comprises 15 residues. CDR3 sequence: CASSFMTSGQETQYF. CDR3 in DNA: TGTGCCAGCAGTTTTATGACTAGCGGCCAAGAGACCCAGTACTTC.

The chain is built from TRBV30 and TRBJ2-3, with TRBD1 as a possible D gene (5 bases). Germline CDR1 and CDR2: GTSNPN and SVGIG (reference sequence). The CDR3 has 14 amino acids. Trimming pared 6 bases from V and 0 bases from J, leaving 13 bases between. The CDR3 reads CACQRAGSTDTQYF. The CDR3 DNA sequence: TGTGCCTGTCAACGGGCAGGGAGCACAGATACGCAGTATTTT.